These T cell receptor beta chains were read from a single sample in a study of cytomegalovirus exposure and HLA in healthy donors. Profiling relied on immunoSEQ multiplex PCR, and the TCRdb table lists in-frame clones only, not all of them. Of about 130,000 clones listed, just over 70% were seen once; the top ten hold approximately 2.6%. Sequencing was carried out using PBMCs. The source of these receptors is a woman in her sixties in good health and CMV-seropositive. Both conserved end residues are part of each CDR3.

v_call cdr3_aa
TRBV7-8 CASSFRASSYNSPLHF
TRBV10-2 CASQSGQRTDTQYF
TRBV6-4 CASSERQGSTEAFF
TRBV28 CASSSGTRNQPQHF
TRBV5-6 CASSLAKQGNEKLFF
TRBV5-6 CASSLGGADEAFF
TRBV9 CASSVTSSGGNEQFF
TRBV6-6 CASSYGGGGPYEQYF
TRBV10-2 CASRDLGGGTPDRGGSYNEQFF
TRBV7-2 CASSLDRREQYF
TRBV6-1 CASSENSHSNQPQHF
TRBV6-5 CASSQGTLGTEAFF
TRBV7-3 CASSPGTGGVQYF
TRBV25-1 CATDRVGNQPQHF
TRBV4-1 CASSQVAGTFEQYF
TRBV7-3 CASSFSGTGSGTEAFF
TRBV4-1 CASSQDPSGVGGGGLLRYGYTF
TRBV9 CASSPPSTSTDTQYF
TRBV7-9 CASRQGGGNTIYF
TRBV10-3 CAIEKTDAYGYTF
TRBV21-1 CASRRGQGGSPLHF
TRBV11-3 CASRQTGTGNTGELFF
TRBV5-4 CASSLGGEINSPLHF
TRBV5-4 CASSPPGQGIVRGYTF
TRBV7-6 CASSPDRVSYEQYF
TRBV29-1 CSPMDSSSYNEQFF
TRBV9 CASSADRGEDEQYF
TRBV5-4 CASSLVGGAQETQYF
TRBV5-1 CASSLQGRGTNEKLFF
TRBV5-1 CASSITQGASYEQYF
TRBV7-9 CASSRGGETQYF
TRBV7-9 CSSSPRGAWNSPLHF
TRBV9 CASSPEGRGNTIYF
TRBV2 CASRSRHQNEKLFF
TRBV25-1 CASMKQGFGTEAFF
TRBV19 CASRRSPGNTIYF
TRBV12-5 CASGPGSGQGSYNEQFF
TRBV5-1 CASSRSDLRTGELFF
TRBV2 CASSERNRGHEQYF
TRBV10-2 CASSESMAFRGMNTEAFF
TRBV4-1 CASSQEASGALIETQYF
TRBV15 CATSRGSSGTYEQYF
TRBV6-5 CASSPVQQAYTQYF
TRBV6-1 CASSATNLAPSYEQYF
TRBV27 CASSLGGLNYGYTF
TRBV6-1 CASSDGQRHERPQHF
TRBV10-3 CAIMAGSSYEQYF
TRBV6-1 CASSVGAGRTDTQYF
TRBV15 CATSRGTSGVQETQYF
TRBV10-3 CAIRDQVGNQPQHF
TRBV9 CASSVGGGILYGYTF
TRBV14 CASSQDMPGRNTEAFF
TRBV7-3 CASSLDQAPAFF
TRBV6-5 CASSYDGTGSYGYTF